This is a list of T cell receptor beta chains from one sample in a study of blood T cell repertoires in COVID-19. Sequenced by immunoSEQ multiplex PCR; TCRdb stores in-frame clones only, minus some. The sample lists some 300,000 clones; about nine tenths were seen once. The sequenced material came from peripheral blood. The source of these receptors is a woman aged 25 to 45 who had recovered from COVID-19. CDR3s include the opening cysteine and the closing phenylalanine or tryptophan. The D gene is left open where the match is weak. Clone size is stated in some rows and not others, as once, few, many or a class when expanded.

>NA|TRBD1|TRBV7-3|TRBJ2-2
TGTGCCAGCAGCCAGGGGGTTCCCGGGGAGCTGTTTTTT
CASSQGVPGELFF
>NA|NA|TRBV20-1|TRBJ1-1
TGCAGTGCTAGTGACAGAAGGGGTAACACTGAAGCTTTCTTT
CSASDRRGNTEAFF
>NA|TRBD1|TRBV5-1|TRBJ1-1
TGCGCCAGCAGCTTCCACAGGGGGAACACTGAAGCTTTCTTT
CASSFHRGNTEAFF
>NA|NA|TRBV6-5|TRBJ1-4
TGTGCCAGCAGTTACTCGAACCAGGGGACCGAAAAACTGTTTTTT
CASSYSNQGTEKLFF
>NA|NA|TRBV5-1|TRBJ1-4
TGCGCCAGCAGCTATGGGGCGGCAACTAATGAAAAACTGTTTTTT
CASSYGAATNEKLFF
>NA|NA|TRBV6-1|TRBJ1-1
TGTGCCAGCAGTGAAATTGCACAGTACACTGAAGCTTTCTTT
CASSEIAQYTEAFF
>NA|NA|TRBV4-3|TRBJ1-5
TGCGCCAGCAGCCAAGAATACGGGATTCCGGATAGCAATCAGCCCCAGCATTTT
CASSQEYGIPDSNQPQHF
>once|NA|TRBV7-2|TRBJ2-1
TGTGCCAGCAGCTTAGCGCTTAGTGGTGGTGAGCAGTTCTTC
CASSLALSGGEQFF
>NA|TRBD2|TRBV9|TRBJ2-3
TGTGCCAGCAGCGTAGGGTCGAGCGGGGGCACAGATACGCAGTATTTT
CASSVGSSGGTDTQYF
>NA|TRBD2|TRBV6-2/TRBV6-3|TRBJ2-3
TGTGCCAGCAGCCTTCTAGCGGGGGGAACAGATACGCAGTATTTT
CASSLLAGGTDTQYF
>few|NA|TRBV9|TRBJ1-2
TGTGCCAGCAGCGTAGAAGCGGGGCTTAATGGCTACACCTTC
CASSVEAGLNGYTF
>NA|NA|TRBV6-5|TRBJ2-2
TGTGCCAGCACCAACCGGGGGGCCGGCGGGGAGCTGTTTTTT
CASTNRGAGGELFF
>once|NA|TRBV18|TRBJ2-1
TGTGCCAGCTCCAAACTGGGGGTCGGGGGTTCCTACAATGAGCAGTTCTTC
CASSKLGVGGSYNEQFF
>NA|NA|TRBV12-3/TRBV12-4|TRBJ2-2
TGTGCCAGCAGTCGTAACACCGGGGAGCTGTTTTTT
CASSRNTGELFF
>NA|TRBD2|TRBV6-1|TRBJ2-3
TGTGCCAGCAGTGAAAAACTAGCGGCGGCAAGTGGAGATACGCAGTATTTT
CASSEKLAAASGDTQYF
>NA|NA|TRBV10-3|TRBJ1-1
TGTGCCATCGGGGAGAGGGGGACTGAAGCTTTCTTT
CAIGERGTEAFF
>NA|NA|TRBV20-1|TRBJ1-2
TGCAGTGCTAGAGGTTTATATGGCTACACCTTC
CSARGLYGYTF
>NA|NA|TRBV11-2|TRBJ2-7
TGTGCCAGCAGCTTTGTACTCTCTAGGGAGCAGTACTTC
CASSFVLSREQYF
>NA|TRBD1|TRBV2|TRBJ1-5
TGTGCCAGCACAGGAATTGACAGGGCTTTGGGTGAGCCCCAGCATTTT
CASTGIDRALGEPQHF
>NA|NA|TRBV25-1|TRBJ2-5
TGTGCCAGCTGCAGGGTCCAAGAGACCCAGTACTTC
CASCRVQETQYF
>NA|NA|TRBV5-1|TRBJ1-1
TGCGCCAGCAGCTTGTCAGGGCTGGGCACTGAAGCTTTCTTT
CASSLSGLGTEAFF
>NA|TRBD2|TRBV19|TRBJ2-2
TGTGCCAGTAGTACTCGGGGGAGGGGACGGTACACCGGGGAGCTGTTTTTT
CASSTRGRGRYTGELFF
>NA|TRBD1|TRBV5-1|TRBJ2-1
TGCGCCAGCAGCCCAGAGGGGGCTTTTAATGAGCAGTTCTTC
CASSPEGAFNEQFF
>NA|NA|TRBV19|TRBJ2-2
TGTGCCAGTGGAGGGGACCTTTTAGGGGAGCTGTTTTTT
CASGGDLLGELFF
>NA|NA|TRBV6-5|TRBJ1-1
TGTGCCAGCAGGAACAGGGAGGGCACTGAAGCTTTCTTT
CASRNREGTEAFF
>NA|TRBD1|TRBV24-1|TRBJ2-3
TGTGCCATACAGGACAGGGCTAGCACAGATACGCAGTATTTT
CAIQDRASTDTQYF
>once|NA|TRBV5-1|TRBJ2-3
TGCGCCAGCGGTCGGGGAAGCACAGATACGCAGTATTTT
CASGRGSTDTQYF
>NA|NA|TRBV4-3|TRBJ1-2
TGCGCCAGCAGCCAAGAGGCTGGTCGTCCCCCCCAACCCTTC
CASSQEAGRPPQPF
>once|NA|TRBV30|TRBJ1-5
TGTGCCTGGAGCCCAAACTACCGGGACACCCAGCATTTT
CAWSPNYRDTQHF
>NA|TRBD2|TRBV15|TRBJ2-3
TGTGCCACCAGCAGACGTTCGGGGGGAGCGGCAGATACGCAGTATTTT
CATSRRSGGAADTQYF
>NA|TRBD1|TRBV28|TRBJ2-3
TGTGCCAGCAGCTCAGGACAGGGAACAGATACGCAGTATTTT
CASSSGQGTDTQYF
>NA|TRBD1|TRBV5-1|TRBJ2-4
TGCGCCAGCAGCTTGCCACTAAACGCAGGGGGAATCTCTTCCAAAAACATTCAGTACTTC
CASSLPLNAGGISSKNIQYF
>NA|TRBD2|TRBV7-9|TRBJ2-7
TGTGCCAGCAGCTTTTTGGCTAGCGGCTACGAGCAGTACTTC
CASSFLASGYEQYF